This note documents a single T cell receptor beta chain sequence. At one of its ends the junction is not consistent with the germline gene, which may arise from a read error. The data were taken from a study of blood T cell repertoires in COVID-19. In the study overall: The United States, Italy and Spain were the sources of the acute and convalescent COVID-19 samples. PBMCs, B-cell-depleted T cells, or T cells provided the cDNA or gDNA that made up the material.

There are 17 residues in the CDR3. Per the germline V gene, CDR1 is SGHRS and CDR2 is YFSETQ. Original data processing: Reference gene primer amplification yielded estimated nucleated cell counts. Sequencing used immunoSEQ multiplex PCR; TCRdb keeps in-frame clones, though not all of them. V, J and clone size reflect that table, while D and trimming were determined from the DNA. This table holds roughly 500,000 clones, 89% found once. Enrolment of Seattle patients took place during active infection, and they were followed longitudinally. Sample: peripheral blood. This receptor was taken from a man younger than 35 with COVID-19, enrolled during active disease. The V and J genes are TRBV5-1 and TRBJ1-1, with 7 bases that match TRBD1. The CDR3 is CASTLGLGDSSNTEAFF. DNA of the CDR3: TGCGCCAGCACCTTGGGATTAGGGGACAGCTCAAACACTGAAGCTTTCTTT.